A single sample gave rise to the 23 T cell receptor beta chains below, sequenced in a study of blood T cells in healthy people across ages. Together with a sample-barcoded 5' primer, a J-beta primer mix was included in a second PCR lasting about 6 to 11 cycles. Each CDR3 protein gets one entry after TCRdb re-called the 5' RACE reads with MiXCR. The profile shows hundreds of thousands of distinct CDR3 sequences, 24% of them singletons. The sample was also reused in another study, on T cells of mothers and their children.

The sample consisted of blood. Receptors were obtained from a boy younger than 18 in good health.

About this clonotype itself: Possible read error: a much larger clone is one base away. The V gene is TRBV2, the J gene TRBJ2-1; D is unresolved. This CDR3 is built from 15 residues. The germline V gene has CDR1 SNHLY and CDR2 FYNNEI. V lost 3 bases and J lost 1, with 10 bases in between. CDR3 sequence (DNA): TGTGCCAGCAGTGATATCCTCGCTTCCTACAATGAGCAGTTCTTC. Amino acids: CASSDILASYNEQFF.

The J gene is TRBJ2-1, the V gene TRBV5-1; D is uncertain. V was cut by 0 bases and J by 6 bases, with 22 bases left in between. CDR3 length: 18 residues. Germline assignment: CDR1 SGHRS and CDR2 YFSETQ. CDR3 DNA sequence: TGCGCCAGCAGCTTGGACGTCCGAAGCAACGTCGCCCCCAATGAGCAGTTCTTC. It encodes CASSLDVRSNVAPNEQFF. Looking up the rest from reference TRBV5-1 and TRBJ2-1 gives the full variable domain: KAGVTQTPRYLIKTRGQQVTLSCSPISGHRSVSWYQQTPGQGLQFLFEYFSETQRNKGNFPGRFSGRQFSNSRSEMNVSTLELGDSALYLCASSLDVRSNVAPNEQFFGPGTRLTVL.

The J gene is TRBJ2-2, the V gene TRBV5-1; TRBD1 matches at 8 bases. The CDR3 has 16 amino acids. V gave up 1 base and J gave up 6 bases; unmatched junction bases: 8. CDR1 is SGHRS, CDR2 YFSETQ, per germline. CDR3 sequence: CASSLTTQQGAGELFF. For the CDR3, the DNA is TGCGCCAGCAGCTTGACCACCCAACAGGGGGCCGGGGAGCTGTTTTTT.

This clonotype was counted between two and nine times. J is TRBJ2-2 and V is TRBV4-1, with D perhaps matching TRBD2 (7 bases). Trimming shortened V by 10 bases and J by 6 bases, and 21 bases separated the two germline ends. The CDR3 is made up of 15 amino acids. Per germline, CDR1 MGHRA and CDR2 YSYEKL. CDR3 coding DNA: TGCGCCACTGGATGGGGGGGGCGGTACCCCGGGGAGCTGTTTTTT. It encodes CATGWGGRYPGELFF.

This clonotype has just a few counts. The chain has TRBV11-2 and TRBJ1-4; unclear D gene. CDR3 length equals 14 residues. In germline, CDR1 is SGHAT, CDR2 FQNNGV. With 4 bases removed from V and 9 bases from J, the gap between germline ends came to 15 bases. CDR3 protein: CASSSLVRAKKLFF. The DNA of the CDR3 is TGTGCCAGCAGCTCCTTGGTTAGGGCAAAAAAACTGTTTTTT.

The chain joins TRBV28 to TRBJ2-7; D is undetermined. Germline CDR1 MDHEN, CDR2 SYDVKM. The germline V and J ends were trimmed by 1 base and 6 bases, with 7 bases remaining between them. This CDR3 is 12 amino acids long. CDR3 loop: CASSLSPREQYF. The CDR3 DNA follows: TGTGCCAGCAGTTTATCCCCCCGCGAGCAGTACTTC.

This clonotype was recorded a few times. The V and J genes are TRBV4-2 and TRBJ2-1; 7 nucleotides align to TRBD2. Germline lookup yields CDR1 LGHNA and CDR2 YNFKEQ. This CDR3 comprises 14 residues. Losses at the gene ends were 1 base for V and 12 bases for J; bases not matched to a gene: 9. For the CDR3, the DNA is TGTGCCAGCAGCCAAGGCATAGTGGGAGGGGTGCAGTTCTTC. Its translation is CASSQGIVGGVQFF.

This clonotype was detected only a few times. This rearrangement joins TRBV7-2 to TRBJ1-5; D might be TRBD1 (6 bases). V was shortened by 5 bases and J by 5 bases, with 16 bases between the two germline ends. Germline-derived CDR1 and CDR2 are SGHTA and FQGNSA. The CDR3 totals 15 residues. The DNA of the CDR3 is TGTGCCAGCAGCCGAAAAGGGGGTACGGATCAGCCCCAGCATTTT. Translated, it gives CASSRKGGTDQPQHF.

This chain connects TRBV20-1 to TRBJ1-1, with D perhaps TRBD1 (6 bases). CDR1 and CDR2 from the germline V gene are DFQATT and SNEGSKA (reference sequence). The CDR3 loop spans 18 amino acids. Trimming took 5 bases from V and 4 from J, leaving 29 bases between them. CDR3 sequence (DNA): TGCAGTGCTTTCCCCCGAGGGGGGACCGTTTCGGGCGGCACTGAAGCTTTCTTT. This codes for CSAFPRGGTVSGGTEAFF.

The chain links TRBV29-1 to TRBJ1-1; D unresolved. This CDR3 has 10 residues. Germline CDR1 is SQVTM and CDR2 is ANQGSEA. Deletions cut 3 bases from V and 6 bases from J, with 5 bases between. The CDR3 bases are TGCAGCGTTGATACAGCTGAAGCTTTCTTT. Protein: CSVDTAEAFF.

V gene TRBV29-1 combines with J gene TRBJ2-1, with TRBD2 identical over 12 bases. Germline V gene lookup returns CDR1 SQVTM and CDR2 ANQGSEA. Losses at the gene ends were 1 base for V and 8 bases for J; bases not matched to a gene: 12. The CDR3 has 17 residues. Written as DNA, the CDR3 is TGCAGCGTTGAAGGTGGGGCTAGCGGGGGGGCCATGGATGAGCAGTTCTTC. Amino acids: CSVEGGASGGAMDEQFF.

V usage is TRBV14 and J usage is TRBJ2-3; either TRBD1 or TRBD2 may fit D (6 bases each). V was shortened by 2 bases and J by 2 bases, with 14 bases between the two germline ends. The CDR3 has 16 amino acids. Germline loops: CDR1 SGHDN, CDR2 FVKESK. CDR3 DNA: TGTGCCAGCAGCCAATCCCTCGGGGGCCTCACAGATACGCAGTATTTT. This gives the protein CASSQSLGGLTDTQYF.

This clonotype was seen a few times. This chain connects TRBV4-2 to TRBJ2-5; possibly TRBD2 for D (5 bases). The CDR3 covers 14 residues. V was clipped by 2 bases and J by 2 bases, with 9 bases between them. Per the germline V gene, CDR1 is LGHNA and CDR2 is YNFKEQ. The CDR3 reads CASSQLWEQETQYF. The CDR3 DNA sequence: TGTGCCAGCAGCCAACTGTGGGAGCAAGAGACCCAGTACTTC.

As to this clonotype: A much larger clone differs from this one at a single base, so this may be a read error. The CDR3 nucleotides read TGCAGTCCATCTGCCGGGACAGGGGCGTTCAGCAAAAACATTCAGTACTTC. It is translated as CSPSAGTGAFSKNIQYF. V is TRBV20-1 and J is TRBJ2-4; 10 bases fit TRBD1. The CDR3 loop spans 17 amino acids. After removal of 8 bases from V and 3 bases from J, the junction contained 16 bases not matched to a gene. Looked up from germline, CDR1 is DFQATT and CDR2 is SNEGSKA (reference sequence).

The gene calls are TRBV7-9 and TRBJ2-2; unclear D gene. CDR1 SEHNR and CDR2 FQNEAQ come from the germline V gene (reference sequence). CDR3 size: 12 residues. Trimming took off 1 base at V and 7 bases at J, with 4 bases between the two ends. The CDR3: CASSLEFGELFF. The CDR3 coding sequence is TGTGCCAGCAGCTTAGAGTTCGGGGAGCTGTTTTTT.

The V gene is TRBV20-1, the J gene TRBJ2-7, with D hard to call. CDR1 is DFQATT and CDR2 is SNEGSKA in the germline V gene (reference sequence). V dropped 5 bases and J dropped 6 bases, with 17 bases sitting between them. CDR3 length equals 13 residues. The CDR3 DNA reads TGCAGTGCTTCAGATAGGGCTGATTCCGAGCAGTACGTC. Encoded protein: CSASDRADSEQYV.

The chain has TRBV11-2 and TRBJ2-5, with D maybe TRBD2 (5 bases). CDR1 SGHAT and CDR2 FQNNGV come from the germline V gene. The CDR3 loop spans 13 amino acids. Trimming stripped 7 bases from V and 4 bases from J, with 13 bases between. The DNA for the CDR3 is TGTGCCAGCACCCGACCGGGGTTAGAGACCCAGTACTTC. Its protein is CASTRPGLETQYF.

The chain employs TRBV5-6 and TRBJ1-4; TRBD1 might be the D (5 bases). The germline V and J ends were trimmed by 3 bases and 5 bases, with 20 bases remaining between them. There are 17 residues in the CDR3. Looked up from germline, CDR1 is SGHDT and CDR2 is YYEEEE. The CDR3 sequence is CASSSRYETGLNEKLFF. DNA of the CDR3: TGTGCCAGCAGCTCGAGGTACGAAACAGGACTGAATGAAAAACTGTTTTTT.

The rearrangement uses TRBV14 and TRBJ1-2; maybe TRBD1 (6 bases). The V end lost 2 bases, the J end lost 8 bases, and 15 bases lay between the germline ends. Germline CDR1 SGHDN, CDR2 FVKESK. The CDR3 is 14 residues long. This CDR3 reads CASSQNPQGGGYTF. In DNA form, the CDR3 reads TGTGCCAGCAGCCAAAACCCACAGGGAGGCGGCTACACCTTC.

J is TRBJ2-3 and V is TRBV5-1; 9 bases fit TRBD2. Germline CDR1 reads SGHRS; CDR2 reads YFSETQ. Unmatched junction bases numbered 14, after V lost 0 bases and J lost 3 bases. This CDR3 is built from 19 residues. The CDR3 loop is CASSLGLAAGNRGTDTQYF. In DNA, the CDR3 is TGCGCCAGCAGCTTGGGACTAGCGGCCGGAAACCGTGGGACAGATACGCAGTATTTT.

V is TRBV6-2 or TRBV6-3 and J is TRBJ2-1; 7 bases match TRBD1. The CDR3 totals 11 residues. V shed 10 bases and J 9 bases; nucleotides not matched to a gene: 6. The germline CDR1 and CDR2 sequences are MNHEY and SVGEGT. CDR3 DNA sequence: TGTGCCATAGGGGGCTTCGGTGAGCAGTTCTTC. Translated, it gives CAIGGFGEQFF.

The chain combines TRBV15 with TRBJ2-5, with a tentative D call TRBD1 (6 bases). With 1 base removed from V and 2 bases from J, the gap between germline ends came to 11 bases. The length of the CDR3 is 15 residues. Germline V gives CDR1 LNHNV, CDR2 YYDKDF (reference sequence). For the CDR3, the DNA is TGTGCCACCAGCAGAGGGACAGCTGCTCAAGAGACCCAGTACTTC. Residues: CATSRGTAAQETQYF.

This clonotype was seen a few times. The CDR3 coding sequence is TGCGCCAGCAGCCGGCTGGGTGAGCAGTTCTTC. Protein product: CASSRLGEQFF. This chain connects TRBV4-1 to TRBJ2-1; D not certain. V gave up 4 bases and J gave up 9 bases, with 7 bases separating them. There are 11 residues in the CDR3. Germline CDR1 is MGHRA and CDR2 is YSYEKL.